The sequence of this TCR beta chain was determined in a study of T cell responses to AZD1222 COVID-19 vaccine. Overall study findings and caveats: Epitopes outside B.1.351 and B.1.1.7 mutated regions reportedly drew nearly half of spike TCRs. Clonal diversity may have been underestimated in mostly white British donors. Mapped onto spike, vaccine-associated CD4 TCRs spanned it and were dominant at 160-218 and 743-854.

Details on this clone: Its antigen is as yet unknown.

Some clones are missing from TCRdb's copy, which holds only in-frame ones; the method was immunoSEQ multiplex PCR. The top ten hold about 5.1% of the sample, which has 150,000 or so clones, roughly nine tenths seen once. With V trimmed by 2 bases and J by 3 bases, 14 bases remained unmatched. The CDR3 is 19 residues long. Germline V CDR1 and CDR2: LGHDT, YNNKEL (reference sequence). This specimen consisted of peripheral blood, obtained on day 0 of MenACWY control vaccination. J is TRBJ2-2 and V is TRBV3-1 (or the pseudogene TRBV3-2), with TRBD1 matching 8 bases. This clonotype originated in an adult in good health. CDR3 loop: CASSQKGRGPFQYTGELFF. The CDR3 region has the DNA TGTGCCAGCAGCCAAAAGGGCAGGGGGCCCTTTCAATACACCGGGGAGCTGTTTTTT.